The rows below give T cell receptor beta chains drawn from one sample of a study of blood T cell repertoires in COVID-19. This table comes from immunoSEQ multiplex PCR, and its TCRdb copy is limited to in-frame clones, with some not included. This sample has approximately 440,000 clones, with 80% to 95% found just once. Material: PBMCs or T cells enriched from blood (not recorded which). The receptors derive from a man aged 18 to 30 who had recovered from COVID-19. CDR3s include the opening cysteine and the closing phenylalanine or tryptophan. The D gene is left open where the match is weak. Expanded clones get a size class; other rows say once, few or many, or leave the size out.

D,length,J,V,size,CDR3,DNA
.,14,TRBJ2-5,TRBV21-1,.,CARPGDRGQETQYF,TGTGCCAGGCCCGGGGACAGAGGACAAGAGACCCAGTACTTC
.,16,TRBJ1-3,TRBV18,.,CASSQSGPNSGNTIYF,TGTGCCAGCTCACAGAGCGGACCGAACTCTGGAAACACCATATATTTT
.,15,TRBJ1-4,TRBV11-1,.,CASSLGVKEGEKLFF,TGTGCCAGCAGCTTAGGTGTCAAGGAGGGCGAAAAACTGTTTTTT
TRBD1,15,TRBJ1-6,TRBV6-5,.,CATNRGESYNSPLHF,TGTGCCACAAACAGGGGGGAGTCCTATAATTCACCCCTCCACTTT
TRBD1,17,TRBJ1-3,TRBV18,once,CASSPRTGGSGGNTIYF,TGTGCCAGCTCACCAAGGACAGGGGGCTCGGGAGGAAACACCATATATTTT
.,15,TRBJ1-4,TRBV5-4,few,CASSQRGTANEKLFF,TGTGCCAGCAGCCAGCGGGGGACGGCTAATGAAAAACTGTTTTTT
TRBD1,14,TRBJ1-2,TRBV9,.,CASSRPTGDYGYTF,TGTGCCAGCAGCCGCCCGACAGGGGACTATGGCTACACCTTC
TRBD1,14,TRBJ1-4,TRBV5-5,.,CASSLHRGGEKLFF,TGTGCCAGCAGCCTCCACAGGGGGGGTGAAAAACTGTTTTTT
.,14,TRBJ1-1,TRBV3-1/TRBV3-2,.,CASSLLDDFEGAFF,TGTGCCAGCAGCCTGTTAGACGATTTCGAGGGAGCTTTCTTT
.,15,TRBJ1-3,TRBV18,.,CASSPVLEAGNTIYF,TGTGCCAGCTCACCAGTTCTAGAGGCGGGAAACACCATATATTTT
TRBD2,15,TRBJ2-3,TRBV9,.,CASSVATSGTDTQYF,TGTGCCAGCAGCGTAGCGACTAGCGGCACAGATACGCAGTATTTT
.,12,TRBJ1-1,TRBV12-3/TRBV12-4,.,CASAPDGPEAFF,TGTGCCAGCGCCCCAGATGGGCCTGAAGCTTTCTTT
.,14,TRBJ2-1,TRBV5-1,.,CASSPGETYNEQFF,TGCGCCAGCAGCCCAGGGGAGACCTACAATGAGCAGTTCTTC
TRBD1,13,TRBJ2-1,TRBV6-5,few,CASSSGGWDEQFF,TGTGCCAGCAGCTCAGGGGGCTGGGATGAGCAGTTCTTC
TRBD2,16,TRBJ2-3,TRBV13,.,CASSLNSGGAPDTQYF,TGTGCCAGCAGCTTAAACTCGGGGGGAGCTCCAGATACGCAGTATTTT
.,15,TRBJ1-3,TRBV27,.,CASRRAGTLGNTIYF,TGTGCCAGCAGGCGGGCAGGGACTTTGGGAAACACCATATATTTT
.,14,TRBJ1-3,TRBV7-9,once,CASSLLQPGNTIYF,TGTGCCAGCAGCTTATTACAGCCTGGAAACACCATATATTTT
.,15,TRBJ2-2,TRBV28,.,CASSLVRTGTGELFF,TGTGCCAGCAGTTTGGTACGGACGGGGACCGGGGAGCTGTTTTTT
.,13,TRBJ2-3,TRBV19,.,CASSEGILDTQYF,TGTGCCAGTAGTGAGGGAATTTTGGATACGCAGTATTTT
TRBD1,14,TRBJ1-1,TRBV14,.,CASSLMTGLTEAFF,TGTGCCAGCAGCCTAATGACAGGGCTCACTGAAGCTTTCTTT
.,15,TRBJ1-1,TRBV14,.,CASSQGGGKYAEAFF,TGTGCCAGCAGCCAAGGAGGAGGGAAATACGCTGAAGCTTTCTTT
TRBD2,15,TRBJ2-5,TRBV30,.,CAWSPGTSGQETQYF,TGTGCCTGGAGCCCGGGGACTAGCGGTCAAGAGACCCAGTACTTC
.,15,TRBJ1-3,TRBV24-1,.,CATSDVRDRGNTIYF,TGTGCCACCAGTGATGTCAGGGATCGAGGAAACACCATATATTTT
TRBD2,15,TRBJ2-3,TRBV5-4,.,CASTQDGGGTDTQYF,TGTGCCAGCACCCAGGATGGCGGGGGGACAGATACGCAGTATTTT
.,14,TRBJ1-1,TRBV5-4,.,CASSFYGEGISAFF,TGTGCCAGCAGCTTTTACGGGGAAGGGATATCTGCTTTCTTT
TRBD2,16,TRBJ2-1,TRBV27,.,CASTDSLAGGYNEQFF,TGTGCCAGCACCGACTCCCTAGCGGGAGGCTACAATGAGCAGTTCTTC
.,14,TRBJ1-5,TRBV30,.,CAWSDGISNQPQHF,TGTGCCTGGAGTGACGGGATCAGCAATCAGCCCCAGCATTTT
.,16,TRBJ2-3,TRBV5-5,.,CASSLSLALSTDTQYF,TGTGCCAGCAGCTTGAGTCTAGCACTTAGCACAGATACGCAGTATTTT
.,13,TRBJ1-1,TRBV14,.,CASSPGWLNEAFF,TGTGCCAGCAGCCCAGGGTGGCTGAATGAAGCTTTCTTT
.,16,TRBJ2-1,TRBV19,.,CASSWTSQSSYNEQFF,TGTGCCAGTTCATGGACATCGCAAAGCTCCTACAATGAGCAGTTCTTC
TRBD1,15,TRBJ1-2,TRBV11-2,.,CASTPDRLAYYGYTF,TGTGCCAGCACCCCGGACAGGCTGGCTTACTATGGCTACACCTTC
.,14,TRBJ1-1,TRBV7-9,.,CASSFSLEYPEAFF,TGTGCCAGCAGCTTTTCGCTGGAGTACCCTGAAGCTTTCTTT
TRBD1,18,TRBJ1-2,TRBV19,.,CASSWGRDRPPSYYGYTF,TGTGCCAGTAGTTGGGGCCGGGACAGACCCCCCTCTTACTATGGCTACACCTTC
TRBD1,14,TRBJ1-5,TRBV27,.,CASSFTGGDQPQHF,TGTGCCAGCAGTTTCACAGGGGGGGATCAGCCCCAGCATTTT
.,14,TRBJ2-1,TRBV6-2/TRBV6-3,.,CASSYSRLINEQFF,TGTGCCAGCAGTTACTCCAGACTGATCAATGAGCAGTTCTTC
.,15,TRBJ2-2,TRBV7-9,.,CASSLDRFSTGELFF,TGTGCCAGCAGCTTAGATCGATTCAGCACCGGGGAGCTGTTTTTT
.,14,TRBJ2-1,TRBV5-1,.,CASSLGPFNNEQFF,TGCGCCAGCAGCTTGGGGCCCTTCAACAATGAGCAGTTCTTC
TRBD1,15,TRBJ1-2,TRBV24-1,.,CATSDLWTGPSDYTF,TGTGCCACCAGTGATTTGTGGACAGGCCCCTCCGACTACACCTTC
TRBD1,16,TRBJ2-2,TRBV19,.,CASSTRTGGKTGELFF,TGTGCCAGTAGCACCCGGACAGGGGGCAAAACCGGGGAGCTGTTTTTT
.,16,TRBJ2-3,TRBV9,.,CASSVQGSGNTDTQYF,TGTGCCAGCAGCGTCCAGGGGAGCGGCAACACAGATACGCAGTATTTT
.,16,TRBJ1-4,TRBV9,.,CASSGGDANVGEKLFF,TGTGCCAGCAGCGGGGGGGACGCGAACGTAGGTGAAAAACTGTTTTTT
.,14,TRBJ1-5,TRBV16,few,CASSQSGGDQPQHF,TGTGCCAGCAGCCAATCCGGGGGGGATCAGCCCCAGCATTTT
.,15,TRBJ1-1,TRBV11-2,.,CASSLGRELNTEAFF,TGTGCCAGCAGCTTAGGAAGGGAGTTGAACACTGAAGCTTTCTTT
.,12,TRBJ1-2,TRBV5-8,once,CASSFYRAGYTF,TGTGCCAGCAGCTTTTACAGGGCCGGCTACACCTTC
.,14,TRBJ1-1,TRBV11-3,.,CASSSQGMNTEAFF,TGTGCCAGCAGTTCTCAGGGTATGAACACTGAAGCTTTCTTT